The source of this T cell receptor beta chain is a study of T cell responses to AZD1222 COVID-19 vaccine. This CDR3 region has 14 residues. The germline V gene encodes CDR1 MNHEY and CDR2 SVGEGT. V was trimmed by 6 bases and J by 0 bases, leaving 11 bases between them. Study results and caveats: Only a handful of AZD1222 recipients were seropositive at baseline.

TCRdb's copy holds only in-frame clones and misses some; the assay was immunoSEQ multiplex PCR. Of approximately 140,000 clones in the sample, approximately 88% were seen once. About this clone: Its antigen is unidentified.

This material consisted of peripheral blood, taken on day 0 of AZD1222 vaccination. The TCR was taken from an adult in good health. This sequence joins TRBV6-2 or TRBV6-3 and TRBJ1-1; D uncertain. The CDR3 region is CASSPTILNTEAFF. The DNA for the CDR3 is TGTGCCAGCAGCCCCACCATCCTGAACACTGAAGCTTTCTTT.